Following are 8 T cell receptor beta chains from one sample sequenced in a study of blood T cell repertoires in COVID-19. Assay used: immunoSEQ multiplex PCR; TCRdb lists only in-frame clones, some missing. The sample gives around 240,000 clones, around 89% of which show up once; about 1% is in the top ten. Sample: PBMCs or T cells enriched from blood (not recorded which). The receptors here all came from a man in his forties or fifties who had been exposed to COVID-19.

The genes are TRBV5-1 and TRBJ1-2, with TRBD1 identical over 9 bases. The germline V gene has CDR1 SGHRS and CDR2 YFSETQ. The CDR3 extends over 13 amino acids. The junction had 4 bases not matched to a gene; V was cut back by 4 bases and J by 6 bases. CDR3 in DNA: TGCGCCAGCAGCGCTACAGGGGGCCATGGCTACACCTTC. This translates into CASSATGGHGYTF. Full variable domain (rest looked up from reference TRBV5-1 and TRBJ1-2): KAGVTQTPRYLIKTRGQQVTLSCSPISGHRSVSWYQQTPGQGLQFLFEYFSETQRNKGNFPGRFSGRQFSNSRSEMNVSTLELGDSALYLCASSATGGHGYTFGSGTRLTVV.

The chain uses TRBV21-1 and TRBJ1-1. TRBV21-1 is annotated as a pseudogene. The CDR3 length is 17 residues. CDR3 nucleotides: TGTGCCAGCAGCAAAGCCAGTCCGGGACTGCAGAACACTGAAGCTTTCTTT. This translates into CASSKASPGLQNTEAFF.

The chain is built from TRBV12-5 and TRBJ1-1, with D unclear. Trimming took off 6 bases at V and 0 bases at J, with 17 bases between the two ends. This CDR3 contains 16 residues. In germline, CDR1 is LGHNT, CDR2 FRNRAP. The CDR3 loop reads CASGPTLGSLNTEAFF. CDR3 sequence (DNA): TGTGCTAGTGGCCCCACCCTAGGCAGCTTGAACACTGAAGCTTTCTTT.

The chain has TRBV2 and TRBJ2-5, with 9 nucleotides matching TRBD2. Losses at the gene ends were 9 bases for V and 7 bases for J; bases not matched to a gene: 9. This CDR3 is built from 13 residues. Looked up from germline, CDR1 is SNHLY and CDR2 is FYNNEI. Written as DNA, the CDR3 is TGTGCCAGTACCGGGACTAGCAGGTTGACCCAGTACTTC. Protein product: CASTGTSRLTQYF. Full variable domain (outside the CDR3, taken from reference TRBV2 and TRBJ2-5): EPEVTQTPSHQVTQMGQEVILRCVPISNHLYFYWYRQILGQKVEFLVSFYNNEISEKSEIFDDQFSVERPDGSNFTLKIRSTKLEDSAMYFCASTGTSRLTQYFGPGTRLLVL.

The chain employs TRBV9 and TRBJ2-3, with a weak D call TRBD1 (5 bases). Trimming cost V 4 bases and J 2 bases, with 17 bases left between them. There are 16 residues in the CDR3. Germline assignment: CDR1 SGDLS and CDR2 YYNGEE. The CDR3 is CASSPGRTDITDTQYF. CDR3 bases: TGTGCCAGCAGCCCCGGGCGAACGGACATCACAGATACGCAGTATTTT.

This chain links TRBV28 with TRBJ1-2; 7 nucleotides match TRBD1. Germline CDR1 and CDR2: MDHEN and SYDVKM. V shed 5 bases and J 6 bases; nucleotides not matched to a gene: 6. This CDR3 has 13 amino acids. The CDR3 is CASSLTGDHGYTF. CDR3 sequence (DNA): TGTGCCAGCAGTCTTACAGGGGACCATGGCTACACCTTC.

The chain employs TRBV2 and TRBJ1-1; D is uncertain. CDR1 is SNHLY and CDR2 is FYNNEI in the germline V gene. Trimming removed 10 bases at V and 4 bases at J, with 13 bases between. The CDR3 totals 12 residues. The CDR3 DNA sequence: TGTGCCAATTCGGCGGGTGGCACTGAAGCTTTCTTT. This gives the protein CANSAGGTEAFF.

This clone was counted only a few times. The sample contains more than one DNA sequence encoding this CDR3. The chain employs TRBV7-9 and TRBJ2-2, with D uncertain. The CDR3 runs to 12 residues. V lost 5 bases, J lost 3 bases, and 4 bases lay in between. In germline, CDR1 is SEHNR, CDR2 FQNEAQ (reference sequence). The CDR3 DNA is TGTGCCAGCAGCCGAGACACCGGGGAGCTGTTTTTT. Its protein is CASSRDTGELFF.